A selection of T cell receptor beta chains follows, all from one sample in a study of T cells after yellow fever vaccination. MiXCR, run by TCRdb on the 5' RACE reads, gives a single entry per CDR3 protein. The sample shows some 70,000 distinct CDR3 sequences, 6.5% of them seen only once. Sequenced here: CD8+ T cells sorted from PBMCs, sampled roughly seven weeks after the first yellow fever vaccination. These receptor sequences come from a man aged 18 to 30 who received the YFV17D yellow fever vaccine. Both conserved end residues are part of each CDR3. D genes are given only for firm matches. Not every row has a clone size; where given, it reads once, few, many or a size class.

D	J	size	V	DNA	CDR3
NA	TRBJ2-2	many	TRBV29-1	TGCAGCGTTGAGGCAGCGGACACCGGGGAGCTGTTTTTT	CSVEAADTGELFF
NA	TRBJ2-1	NA	TRBV20-1	TGCAGTGCTAGCCCTCCAGTCCTTAATGAGCAGTTCTTC	CSASPPVLNEQFF
NA	TRBJ2-2	many	TRBV7-9	TGTGCCAGCAGCTTAGTCTTTAGGGACACCGGGGAGCTGTTTTTT	CASSLVFRDTGELFF
NA	TRBJ1-1	many	TRBV6-1	TGTGCCAGTGGTGGGGTAGCAATGAACACTGAAGCTTTCTTT	CASGGVAMNTEAFF
NA	TRBJ2-5	few	TRBV7-2	TGTGCCAGCAGCCTCCCGGGCGGGGCGGGGCAAGAGACCCAGTACTTC	CASSLPGGAGQETQYF
NA	TRBJ1-3	NA	TRBV11-2	TGTGCCAGCAGCTCACCAGGGACGACAGGAAACACCATATATTTT	CASSSPGTTGNTIYF
NA	TRBJ2-5	many	TRBV4-2	TGTGCCAGCACCTCTTCCCTAGCGACTCAAGAGACCCAGTACTTC	CASTSSLATQETQYF
NA	TRBJ2-1	many	TRBV7-6	TGTGCCAGCAGCTTACGGAGTGGTCGGCTTACCTCCTACAATGAGCAGTTCTTC	CASSLRSGRLTSYNEQFF
NA	TRBJ2-7	few	TRBV20-1	TGCAGTGCTTGGAAAGGGGGGGCGTTCGACGAGCAGTACTTC	CSAWKGGAFDEQYF
NA	TRBJ1-1	NA	TRBV12-3/TRBV12-4	TGTGCCAGCAGTTTCTGGGGGGGTAGGATAGCTGAAGCTTTCTTT	CASSFWGGRIAEAFF
NA	TRBJ2-7	many	TRBV20-1	TGCAGTGCTCGGGAAGAGGGCTACGAGCAGTACTTC	CSAREEGYEQYF
NA	TRBJ2-3	many	TRBV7-9	TGTGCCAGCAGCTTTACAGGGAGAAGCACAGATACGCAGTATTTT	CASSFTGRSTDTQYF
NA	TRBJ1-2	NA	TRBV6-5	TGTGCCAGCAGTTACCCGGGAGGAGGCTACACCTTC	CASSYPGGGYTF
TRBD1	TRBJ2-5	many	TRBV7-6	TGTGCCAGCAGCTTATGGGGGACAGATAAAGAGACCCAGTACTTC	CASSLWGTDKETQYF
NA	TRBJ1-1	NA	TRBV5-1	TGCGCCAGCAGCTTCCGGTATCCCAAGGGGGTGACAGAGATGAACACTGAAGCTTTCTTT	CASSFRYPKGVTEMNTEAFF
TRBD1	TRBJ2-3	many	TRBV9	TGTGCCAGCAGCGTAGAGGGGGCTCCTCTCAGCACAGATACGCAGTATTTT	CASSVEGAPLSTDTQYF
NA	TRBJ2-2	many	TRBV4-1	TGCGCCAGCAGCCAATACAACGCGGCGGTGAACACCGGGGAGCTGTTTTTT	CASSQYNAAVNTGELFF
TRBD1	TRBJ1-2	NA	TRBV20-1	TGCAGTGCTAGAGATTCGGCCAGGGGGAACTATGGCTACACCTTC	CSARDSARGNYGYTF
NA	TRBJ2-7	many	TRBV12-3/TRBV12-4	TGTGCCAGCAGCTACGAAGGACTCGAGCAGTACTTC	CASSYEGLEQYF
TRBD1	TRBJ1-1	many	TRBV10-3	TGTGCCATCAGTGACTACCTCGGGGACAGCCCTGAAGCTTTCTTT	CAISDYLGDSPEAFF
TRBD1	TRBJ2-2	many	TRBV9	TGTGCCAGCAGCGTAGAAGGGACAGGGAGTGGGTCCGGGGAGCTGTTTTTT	CASSVEGTGSGSGELFF
NA	TRBJ1-6	few	TRBV27	TGTGCCAGCAGGACCGGATTCTATAATTCACCCCTCCACTTT	CASRTGFYNSPLHF
NA	TRBJ2-3	few	TRBV24-1	TGTGCCACCAGTGATTTCACTAGCACAGATACGCAGTATTTT	CATSDFTSTDTQYF
NA	TRBJ2-3	few	TRBV24-1	TGTGCCACCAGTGATTTTCAGGGGGGAGCGCAGTATTTT	CATSDFQGGAQYF
NA	TRBJ1-5	NA	TRBV6-5	TGTGCCAGCAGTTACGGAGGAGGTTCTCAGCCCCAGCATTTT	CASSYGGGSQPQHF
NA	TRBJ2-5	many	TRBV12-3/TRBV12-4	TGTGCCAGCAGTTTCTGGGAGGCCGAAGAGACCCAGTACTTC	CASSFWEAEETQYF
NA	TRBJ2-7	many	TRBV7-9	TGTGCCAGCAGCTTAGGTACTTGGGACAAGGCCTACGAGCAGTACTTC	CASSLGTWDKAYEQYF
NA	TRBJ2-5	many	TRBV12-3/TRBV12-4	TGTGCCAGCAGTTTCCGGGGGACCCAAGAGACCCAGTACTTC	CASSFRGTQETQYF
TRBD2	TRBJ2-5	NA	TRBV20-1	TGCAGTGCTAGGGCCTCGGGTGTAGCGGGGCAAGAGACCCAGTACTTC	CSARASGVAGQETQYF
TRBD1	TRBJ2-1	NA	TRBV6-4	TGTGCCAGCAGTTCCGGGACAGGGGGCAATGAGCAGTTCTTC	CASSSGTGGNEQFF
NA	TRBJ2-7	few	TRBV7-9	TGTGCCAGCAGCTCCAGGAGTGGGGCCGGCTACGAGCAGTACTTC	CASSSRSGAGYEQYF
NA	TRBJ1-5	few	TRBV27	TGTGCCAGCAGTTCCCGCTATGGCAATCAGCCCCAGCATTTT	CASSSRYGNQPQHF
NA	TRBJ2-7	many	TRBV10-3	TGTGCCATCAGTGACCCGATTGGTGCCTACGAGCAGTACTTC	CAISDPIGAYEQYF
NA	TRBJ2-3	NA	TRBV7-6	TGTGCCAGCAGCTTAGCCCCGAGCTCGGGAGCTAGCACAGATACGCAGTATTTT	CASSLAPSSGASTDTQYF
TRBD1	TRBJ2-1	many	TRBV12-3/TRBV12-4	TGTGCCAGCGCCCCCGTGGACAGGGCCTACAATGAGCAGTTCTTC	CASAPVDRAYNEQFF
NA	TRBJ2-5	many	TRBV7-6	TGTGCCAGCAGCTCCCTGGGACTTCAAGAGACCCAGTACTTC	CASSSLGLQETQYF
NA	TRBJ1-1	many	TRBV7-9	TGTGCCAGCAGAACGGGACAACTGAACACTGAAGCTTTCTTT	CASRTGQLNTEAFF
NA	TRBJ1-5	NA	TRBV6-5	TGTGCCAGCAGTTACAGCGCGGAAACAGCCCTTCAGCATTTT	CASSYSAETALQHF
NA	TRBJ2-7	many	TRBV6-5	TGTGCCAGCAGTTACTTCGGGTCTGGCAGCAGTCCCTACGAGCAGTACTTC	CASSYFGSGSSPYEQYF
TRBD1	TRBJ1-2	few	TRBV3-1	TGTGCCAGCAGTACAGGGGGCGCCGGCTATGGCTACACCTTC	CASSTGGAGYGYTF
NA	TRBJ1-1	NA	TRBV6-2/TRBV6-3	TGTGCCAGCAGTTACTCGGGCAGGGAACCGGACATCTTT	CASSYSGREPDIF
NA	TRBJ2-3	NA	TRBV4-1	TGCGCCAGCAGCCCCGGGAGGGGGCGTCCAGATACGCAGTATTTT	CASSPGRGRPDTQYF
TRBD2	TRBJ2-3	few	TRBV5-4	TGTGCCAGCAACCTTCGGGGGGGCACTCCGGCAGATACGCAGTATTTT	CASNLRGGTPADTQYF
TRBD2	TRBJ2-2	many	TRBV4-3	TGCGCCAGCAGCCAAGCCGGGACTAGCACCGGGGAGCTGTTTTTT	CASSQAGTSTGELFF
TRBD2	TRBJ2-1	many	TRBV7-6	TGTGCCAGCAGTCAGCGGGGGTACTACAATGAGCAGTTCTTC	CASSQRGYYNEQFF
NA	TRBJ2-2	many	TRBV7-6	TGTGCCAGCAGACCCTTCACGAACACCGGGGAGCTGTTTTTT	CASRPFTNTGELFF
NA	TRBJ1-1	few	TRBV29-1	TGCAGCGTTGAACCCCGGGAGGTGGAAGCTTTCTTT	CSVEPREVEAFF
NA	TRBJ2-4	many	TRBV6-1	TGTGCCAGCAGTGAAAAGAAGGGGGGAGGATTGACCAAAAACATTCAGTACTTC	CASSEKKGGGLTKNIQYF
TRBD1	TRBJ2-5	many	TRBV10-3	TGTGCCATCGGGACAGGGAATCAAGAGACCCAGTACTTC	CAIGTGNQETQYF
NA	TRBJ1-5	many	TRBV27	TGTGCCAGCATAGGGCAGCCCCAGCATTTT	CASIGQPQHF
TRBD1	TRBJ1-1	NA	TRBV28	TGTGCCAGCAGTTTAACGGGACAGACTGAAGCTTTCTTT	CASSLTGQTEAFF
TRBD2	TRBJ2-3	few	TRBV10-3	TGTGCCATCAGTGAGTGGGGGGCTAGCGGGGGACCTAGCACAGATACGCAGTATTTT	CAISEWGASGGPSTDTQYF
NA	TRBJ2-5	NA	TRBV6-2/TRBV6-3	TGTGCCAGCAGAGACCGCGGAACGGTGGAGACCCAGTACTTC	CASRDRGTVETQYF
NA	TRBJ1-6	few	TRBV4-3	TGCGCCAGCAGCCAAGCGTCAGGGGTTAGTAATTCACCCCTCCACTTT	CASSQASGVSNSPLHF
NA	TRBJ2-7	many	TRBV7-9	TGTGCCAGCAGCTTAGAAAGGTTTCCCTACGAGCAGTACTTC	CASSLERFPYEQYF